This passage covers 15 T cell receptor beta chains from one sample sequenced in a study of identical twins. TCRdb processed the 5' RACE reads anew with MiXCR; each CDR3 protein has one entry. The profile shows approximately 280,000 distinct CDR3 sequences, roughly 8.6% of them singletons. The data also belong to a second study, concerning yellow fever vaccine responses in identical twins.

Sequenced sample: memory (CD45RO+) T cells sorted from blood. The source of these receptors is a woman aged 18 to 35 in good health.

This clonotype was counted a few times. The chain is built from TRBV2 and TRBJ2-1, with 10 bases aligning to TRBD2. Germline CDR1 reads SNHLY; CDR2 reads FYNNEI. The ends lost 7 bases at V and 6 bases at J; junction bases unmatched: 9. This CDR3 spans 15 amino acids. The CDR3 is CASTEALAGVNEQFF. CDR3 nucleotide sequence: TGTGCCAGCACCGAGGCTCTAGCGGGAGTCAATGAGCAGTTCTTC.

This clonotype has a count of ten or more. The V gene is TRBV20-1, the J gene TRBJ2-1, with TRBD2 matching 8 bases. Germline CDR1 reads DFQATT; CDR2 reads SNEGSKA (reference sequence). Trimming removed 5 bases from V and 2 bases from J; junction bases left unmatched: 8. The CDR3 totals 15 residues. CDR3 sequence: CSAFRLAPTYNEQFF. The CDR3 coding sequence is TGCAGTGCTTTTAGACTAGCGCCCACCTACAATGAGCAGTTCTTC.

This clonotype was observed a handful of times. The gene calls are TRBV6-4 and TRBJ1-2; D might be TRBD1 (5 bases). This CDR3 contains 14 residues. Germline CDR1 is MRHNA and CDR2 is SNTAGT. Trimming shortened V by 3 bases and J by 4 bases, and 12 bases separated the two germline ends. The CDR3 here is CASSERGGGYGYTF. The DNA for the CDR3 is TGTGCCAGCAGTGAACGGGGCGGCGGCTATGGCTACACCTTC.

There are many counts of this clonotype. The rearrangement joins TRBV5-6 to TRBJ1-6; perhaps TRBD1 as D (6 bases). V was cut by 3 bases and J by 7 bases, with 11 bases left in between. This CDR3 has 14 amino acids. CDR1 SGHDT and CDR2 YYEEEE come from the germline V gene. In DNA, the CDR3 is TGTGCCAGCAGCTACCTGGGGGCGAATTCACCCCTCCACTTT. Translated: CASSYLGANSPLHF.

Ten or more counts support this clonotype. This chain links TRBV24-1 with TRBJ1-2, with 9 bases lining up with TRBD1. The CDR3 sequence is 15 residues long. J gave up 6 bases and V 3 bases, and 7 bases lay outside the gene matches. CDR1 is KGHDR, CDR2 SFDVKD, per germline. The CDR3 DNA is TGTGCCACCAGTGATCCGTACCGGGACAGGGATGGCTACACCTTC. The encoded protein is CATSDPYRDRDGYTF.

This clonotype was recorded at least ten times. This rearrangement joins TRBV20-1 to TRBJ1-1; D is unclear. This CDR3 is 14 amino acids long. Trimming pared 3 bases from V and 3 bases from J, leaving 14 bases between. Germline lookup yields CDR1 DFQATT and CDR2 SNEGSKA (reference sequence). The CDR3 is CSASLREKHTEAFF. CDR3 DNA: TGCAGTGCTAGTTTAAGGGAAAAGCACACTGAAGCTTTCTTT.

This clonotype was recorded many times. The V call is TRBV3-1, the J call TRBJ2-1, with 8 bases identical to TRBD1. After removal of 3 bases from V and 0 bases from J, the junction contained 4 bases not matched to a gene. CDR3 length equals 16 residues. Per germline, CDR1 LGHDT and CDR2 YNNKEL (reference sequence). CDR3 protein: CASSHFTGGSYNEQFF. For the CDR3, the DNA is TGTGCCAGCAGCCATTTCACAGGGGGCTCCTACAATGAGCAGTTCTTC.

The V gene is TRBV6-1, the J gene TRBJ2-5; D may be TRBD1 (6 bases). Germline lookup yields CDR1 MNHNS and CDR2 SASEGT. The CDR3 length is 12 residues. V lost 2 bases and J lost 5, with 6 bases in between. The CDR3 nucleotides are TGTGCCAGCAGTGAACAGGGGGAGACCCAGTACTTC. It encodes CASSEQGETQYF.

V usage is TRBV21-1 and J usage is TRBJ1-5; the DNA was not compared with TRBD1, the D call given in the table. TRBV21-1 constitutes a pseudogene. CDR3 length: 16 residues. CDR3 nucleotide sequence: TGTGCCAGCAGCAAAAGTCGGACAGGGTGCAATCAGCCCCAGCATTTT. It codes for CASSKSRTGCNQPQHF.

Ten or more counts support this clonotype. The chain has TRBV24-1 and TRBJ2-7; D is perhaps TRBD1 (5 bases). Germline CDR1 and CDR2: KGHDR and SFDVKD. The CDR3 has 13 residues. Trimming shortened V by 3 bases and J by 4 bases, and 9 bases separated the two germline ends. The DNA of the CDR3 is TGTGCCACCAGTGATGCCGACAGTTACGAGCAGTACTTC. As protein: CATSDADSYEQYF.

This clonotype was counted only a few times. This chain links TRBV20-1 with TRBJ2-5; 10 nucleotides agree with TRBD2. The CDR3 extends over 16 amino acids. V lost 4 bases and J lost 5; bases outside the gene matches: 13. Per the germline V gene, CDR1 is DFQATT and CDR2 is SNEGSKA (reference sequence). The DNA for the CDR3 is TGCAGTGCTATATCATCAGCGGGAGGGCTTCGCGAGACCCAGTACTTC. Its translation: CSAISSAGGLRETQYF.

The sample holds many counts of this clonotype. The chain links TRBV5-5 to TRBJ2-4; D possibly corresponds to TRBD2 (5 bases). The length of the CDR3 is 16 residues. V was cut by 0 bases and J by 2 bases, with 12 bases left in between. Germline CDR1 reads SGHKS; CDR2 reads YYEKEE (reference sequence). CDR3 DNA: TGTGCCAGCAGCTTGGAGCGACCCGGGACCAAAAACATTCAGTACTTC. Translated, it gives CASSLERPGTKNIQYF.

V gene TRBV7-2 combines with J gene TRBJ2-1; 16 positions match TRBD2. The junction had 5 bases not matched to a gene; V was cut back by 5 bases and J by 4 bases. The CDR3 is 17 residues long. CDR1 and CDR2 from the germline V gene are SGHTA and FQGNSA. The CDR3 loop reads CASSQGGLAGGYNEQFF. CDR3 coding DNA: TGTGCCAGCAGCCAAGGGGGACTAGCGGGAGGGTACAATGAGCAGTTCTTC. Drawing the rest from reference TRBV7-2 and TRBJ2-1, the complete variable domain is GAGVSQSPSNKVTEKGKDVELRCDPISGHTALYWYRQSLGQGLEFLIYFQGNSAPDKSGLPSDRFSAERTGGSVSTLTIQRTQQEDSAVYLCASSQGGLAGGYNEQFFGPGTRLTVL.

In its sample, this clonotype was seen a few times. CDR3 DNA: TGTGCCAGCGCCCCGACCATCACGGCAGCCAACACCGGGGAGCTGTTTTTT. This sequence encodes CASAPTITAANTGELFF. The V gene is TRBV6-1, the J gene TRBJ2-2, with unresolved D. This CDR3 contains 17 residues. V lost 8 bases to trimming and J lost 2 bases, with 21 bases between them. The V gene's germline CDR1 is MNHNS and CDR2 SASEGT.

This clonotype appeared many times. In DNA form, the CDR3 reads TGTGCCATCAGTGACGGGCCCCTTGCCAAAAACATTCAGTACTTC. Its protein is CAISDGPLAKNIQYF. The chain recombines TRBV10-3 with TRBJ2-4, with D unclear. V lost 3 bases, J lost 1 base, and 10 bases lay in between. This CDR3 region has 15 residues. Germline V gene sequence: CDR1 ENHRY, CDR2 SYGVKD.